This note documents a single TCR beta chain sequence. The antigen is unknown. This record comes from a study of T cells expressing NK-cell markers. After re-calling the 5' RACE reads, TCRdb lists one entry per CDR3 protein, DNA absent. The repertoire table contains a few hundred thousand distinct CDR3 sequences. Study-level points and caveats: Similarly, these clonotypes led the CD3+CD56-NKG2C+ fraction as well in a handful of donors.

The sample taken for sequencing was blood T cells: a sorted CD56 or NKG2C T cell subset, CD4+ or CD8+ T cells, or bulk PBMC T cells (not recorded which). The sequence was collected from a man between 18 and 69 years old in good health.

The CDR3 region is CASSSFPGSHYEQYF. The chain is built from TRBV5-1 and TRBJ2-7; TCRdb calls TRBD1, which cannot be checked without DNA. CDR1 is SGHRS, CDR2 YFSETQ, per germline. This CDR3 region has 15 residues.